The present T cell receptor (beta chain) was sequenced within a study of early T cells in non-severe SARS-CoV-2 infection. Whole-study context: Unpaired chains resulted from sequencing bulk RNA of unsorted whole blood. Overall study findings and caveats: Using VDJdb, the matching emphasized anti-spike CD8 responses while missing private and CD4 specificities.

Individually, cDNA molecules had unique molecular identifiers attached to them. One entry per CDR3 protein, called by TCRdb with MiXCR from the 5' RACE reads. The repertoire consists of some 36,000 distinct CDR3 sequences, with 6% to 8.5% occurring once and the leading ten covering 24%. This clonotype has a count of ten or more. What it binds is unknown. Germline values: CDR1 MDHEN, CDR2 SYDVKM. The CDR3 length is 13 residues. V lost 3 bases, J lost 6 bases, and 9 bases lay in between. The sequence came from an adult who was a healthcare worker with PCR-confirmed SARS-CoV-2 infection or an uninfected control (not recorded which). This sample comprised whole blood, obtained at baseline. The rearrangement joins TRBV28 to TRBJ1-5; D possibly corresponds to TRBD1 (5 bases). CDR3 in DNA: TGTGCCAGCAGTTTTGCTGGGGGTCAGCCCCAGCATTTT. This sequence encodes CASSFAGGQPQHF.